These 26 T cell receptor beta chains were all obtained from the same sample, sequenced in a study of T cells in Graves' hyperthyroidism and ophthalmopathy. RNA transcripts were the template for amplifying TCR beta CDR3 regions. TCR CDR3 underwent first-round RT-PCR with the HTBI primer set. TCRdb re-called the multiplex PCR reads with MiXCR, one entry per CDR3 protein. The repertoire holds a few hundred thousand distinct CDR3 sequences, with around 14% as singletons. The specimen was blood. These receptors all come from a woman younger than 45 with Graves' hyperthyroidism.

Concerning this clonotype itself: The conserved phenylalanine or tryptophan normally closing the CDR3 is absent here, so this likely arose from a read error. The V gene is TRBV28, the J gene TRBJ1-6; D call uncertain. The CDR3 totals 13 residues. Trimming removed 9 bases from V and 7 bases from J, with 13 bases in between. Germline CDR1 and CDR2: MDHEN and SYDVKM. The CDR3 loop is CASIYQANSPLHL. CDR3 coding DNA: TGTGCCAGTATTTACCAGGCCAATTCACCCCTCCACCTT.

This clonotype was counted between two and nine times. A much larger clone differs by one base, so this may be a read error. The CDR3 is CASSLVGSGDEQYF. The DNA for the CDR3 is TGTGCCAGCAGCTTAGTAGGTAGCGGGGATGAGCAGTACTTC. V gene TRBV7-9 combines with J gene TRBJ2-7, with TRBD2 identical over 8 bases. The CDR3 runs to 14 residues. J lost 7 bases, V lost 1 base, and 6 bases had no gene match. Per germline, CDR1 SEHNR and CDR2 FQNEAQ (reference sequence). The variable domain in full, with the rest retrieved from reference TRBV7-9 and TRBJ2-7, is DTGVSQNPRHKITKRGQNVTFRCDPISEHNRLYWYRQTLGQGPEFLTYFQNEAQLEKSRLLSDRFSAERPKGSFSTLEIQRTEQGDSAMYLCASSLVGSGDEQYFGPGTRLTVT.

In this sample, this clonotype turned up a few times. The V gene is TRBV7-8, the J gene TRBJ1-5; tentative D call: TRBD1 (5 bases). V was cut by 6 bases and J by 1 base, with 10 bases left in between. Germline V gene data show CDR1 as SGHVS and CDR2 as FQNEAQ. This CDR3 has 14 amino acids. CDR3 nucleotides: TGTGCCAGCAGGGGGGTAGGGAGCAATCAGCCCCAGCATTTT. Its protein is CASRGVGSNQPQHF.

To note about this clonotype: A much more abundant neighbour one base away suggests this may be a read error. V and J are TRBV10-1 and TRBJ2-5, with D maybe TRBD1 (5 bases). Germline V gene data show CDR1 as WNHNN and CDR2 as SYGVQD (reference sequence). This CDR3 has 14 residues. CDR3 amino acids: CASSESAGQEAQYF. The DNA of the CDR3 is TGCGCCAGCAGTGAGTCGGCAGGGCAAGAGGCCCAGTACTTC.

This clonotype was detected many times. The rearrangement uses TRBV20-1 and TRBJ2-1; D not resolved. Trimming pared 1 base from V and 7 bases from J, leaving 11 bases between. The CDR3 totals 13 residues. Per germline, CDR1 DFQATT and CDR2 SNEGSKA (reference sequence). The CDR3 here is CSARVPGANEQFF. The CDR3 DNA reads TGCAGTGCTAGAGTTCCCGGAGCTAATGAGCAGTTCTTC.

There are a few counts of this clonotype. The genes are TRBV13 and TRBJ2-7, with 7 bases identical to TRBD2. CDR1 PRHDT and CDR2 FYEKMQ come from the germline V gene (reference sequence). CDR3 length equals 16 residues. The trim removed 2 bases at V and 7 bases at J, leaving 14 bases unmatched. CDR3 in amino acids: CASSLLYGRLSGEQYF. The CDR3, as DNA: TGTGCCAGCAGCTTATTGTACGGGAGGCTCTCGGGAGAGCAGTACTTC.

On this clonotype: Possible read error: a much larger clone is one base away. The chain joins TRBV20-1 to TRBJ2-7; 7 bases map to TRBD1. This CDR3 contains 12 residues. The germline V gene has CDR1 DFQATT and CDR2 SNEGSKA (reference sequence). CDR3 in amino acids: CSAVEGAYGQYF. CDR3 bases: TGCAGTGCCGTTGAGGGGGCCTACGGGCAGTACTTC.

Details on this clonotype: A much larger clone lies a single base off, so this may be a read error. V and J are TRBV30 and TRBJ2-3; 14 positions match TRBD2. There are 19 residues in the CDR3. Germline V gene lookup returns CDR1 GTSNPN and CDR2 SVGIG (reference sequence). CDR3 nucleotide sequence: TGTGCCTGGAGTTCCCGGCGGACTAGCGGGAGGTTGGGCACAGATGCGCAGTATTTT. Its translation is CAWSSRRTSGRLGTDAQYF.

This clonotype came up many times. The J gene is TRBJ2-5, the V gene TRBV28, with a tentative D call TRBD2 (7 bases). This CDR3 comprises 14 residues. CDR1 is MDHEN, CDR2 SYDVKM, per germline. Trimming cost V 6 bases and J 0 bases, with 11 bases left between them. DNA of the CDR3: TGTGCCAGCAGGGGGGGGGCTAACCAAGAGACCCAGTACTTC. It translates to CASRGGANQETQYF. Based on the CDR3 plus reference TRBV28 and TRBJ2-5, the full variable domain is DVKVTQSSRYLVKRTGEKVFLECVQDMDHENMFWYRQDPGLGLRLIYFSYDVKMKEKGDIPEGYSVSREKKERFSLILESASTNQTSMYLCASRGGANQETQYFGPGTRLLVL.

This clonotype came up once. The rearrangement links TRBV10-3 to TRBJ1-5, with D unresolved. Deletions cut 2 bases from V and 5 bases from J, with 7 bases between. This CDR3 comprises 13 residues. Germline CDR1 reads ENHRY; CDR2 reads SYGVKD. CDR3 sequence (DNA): TGTGCCATCAGTGAGAGGTGGGATCAGCCCCAGCATTTT. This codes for CAISERWDQPQHF.

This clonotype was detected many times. The DNA of the CDR3 is TGCAGACCTAGAGGACTAGCGGGACCTTACAATGAGCAGTTCTTC. It translates to CRPRGLAGPYNEQFF. The rearrangement joins TRBV20-1 to TRBJ2-1; 12 bases align to TRBD2. The CDR3 extends over 15 amino acids. The V gene's germline CDR1 is DFQATT and CDR2 SNEGSKA (reference sequence).

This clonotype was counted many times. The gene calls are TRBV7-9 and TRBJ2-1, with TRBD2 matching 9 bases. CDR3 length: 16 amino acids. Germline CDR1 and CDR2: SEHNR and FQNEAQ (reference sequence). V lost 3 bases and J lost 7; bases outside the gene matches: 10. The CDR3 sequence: CASSFPLREGGNEQFF. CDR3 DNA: TGTGCCAGCAGCTTCCCTTTGCGGGAGGGGGGTAATGAGCAGTTCTTC.

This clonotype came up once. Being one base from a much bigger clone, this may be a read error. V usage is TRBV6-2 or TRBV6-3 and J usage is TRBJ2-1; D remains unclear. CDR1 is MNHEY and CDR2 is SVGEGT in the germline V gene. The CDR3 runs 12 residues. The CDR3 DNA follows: TGTGGCAGCAGTAATACCAACAATGAGCAGTTCTTC. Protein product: CGSSNTNNEQFF.

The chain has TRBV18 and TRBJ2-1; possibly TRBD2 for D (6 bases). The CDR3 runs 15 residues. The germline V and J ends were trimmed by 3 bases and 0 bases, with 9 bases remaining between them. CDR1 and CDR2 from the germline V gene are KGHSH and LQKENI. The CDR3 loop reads CASSPLGGSYNEQFF. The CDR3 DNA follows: TGTGCCAGCTCACCCTTGGGGGGCTCCTACAATGAGCAGTTCTTC.

The CDR3 reads CSARKGQGKNTIYF. The CDR3 DNA follows: TGCAGTGCCCGAAAAGGACAGGGGAAAAACACCATATATTTT. The chain combines TRBV20-1 with TRBJ1-3; TRBD1 agrees at 9 bases. The J segment lost 6 bases and the V segment lost 6 bases, leaving 9 bases of the junction unmatched. The CDR3 length is 14 residues. Germline V gene data show CDR1 as DFQATT and CDR2 as SNEGSKA (reference sequence).

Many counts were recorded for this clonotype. The DNA of the CDR3 is TGTGCCAGCAGTCTGCGGGGACTCACGCAGTATTTT. This sequence encodes CASSLRGLTQYF. The chain couples TRBV28 to TRBJ2-3; D might be TRBD2 (6 bases). The CDR3 extends over 12 amino acids. Between the trimmed V and J ends, which lost 5 bases and 9 bases, there was a span of 12 bases. Germline values: CDR1 MDHEN, CDR2 SYDVKM.

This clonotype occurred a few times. CDR3 region: CASSPLLEREQFF. CDR3 in DNA: TGTGCCAGCTCACCATTACTGGAGCGGGAGCAGTTCTTC. V usage is TRBV18 and J usage is TRBJ2-1; weak D call: TRBD2 (5 bases). Per the germline V gene, CDR1 is KGHSH and CDR2 is LQKENI. This CDR3 has 13 amino acids. The V end was cut by 2 bases, the J end by 10 bases, with 12 bases between.

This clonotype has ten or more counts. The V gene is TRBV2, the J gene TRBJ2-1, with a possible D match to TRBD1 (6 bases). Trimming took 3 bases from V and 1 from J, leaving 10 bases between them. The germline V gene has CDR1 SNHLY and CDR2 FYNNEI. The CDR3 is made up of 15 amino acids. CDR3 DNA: TGTGCCAGCAGTGATGGCAGGGGTTCCTACAATGAGCAGTTCTTC. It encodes CASSDGRGSYNEQFF.

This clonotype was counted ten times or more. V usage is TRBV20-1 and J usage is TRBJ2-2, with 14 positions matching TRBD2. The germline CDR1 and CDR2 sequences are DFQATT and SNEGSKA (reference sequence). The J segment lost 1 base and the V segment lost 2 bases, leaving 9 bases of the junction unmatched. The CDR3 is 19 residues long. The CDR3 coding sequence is TGCAGTGCTAGATCCCCTGGACTAGCGGGAGGACGGAACACCGGGGAGCTGTTTTTT. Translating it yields CSARSPGLAGGRNTGELFF.

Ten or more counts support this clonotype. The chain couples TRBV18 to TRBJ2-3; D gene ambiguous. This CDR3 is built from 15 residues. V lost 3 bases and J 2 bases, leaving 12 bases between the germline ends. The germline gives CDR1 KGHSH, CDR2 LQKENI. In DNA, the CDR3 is TGTGCCAGCTCACCGAGTCCTACCATCACAGATACGCAGTATTTT. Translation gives CASSPSPTITDTQYF.

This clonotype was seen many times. The CDR3 spells CASSSFNEQFF. For the CDR3, the DNA is TGTGCCAGCAGCTCGTTCAATGAGCAGTTCTTC. This chain connects TRBV28 to TRBJ2-1, with D unresolved. CDR3 size: 11 residues. Between the trimmed V and J ends, which lost 6 bases and 6 bases, there was a span of 6 bases. Germline CDR1 and CDR2: MDHEN and SYDVKM.

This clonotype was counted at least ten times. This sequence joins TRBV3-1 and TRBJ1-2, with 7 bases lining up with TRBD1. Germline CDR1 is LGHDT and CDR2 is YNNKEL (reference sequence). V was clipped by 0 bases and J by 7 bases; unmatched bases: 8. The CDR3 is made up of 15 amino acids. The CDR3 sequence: CASSQDPRSGGGYTF. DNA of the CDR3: TGTGCCAGCAGCCAAGATCCTCGGTCAGGGGGTGGCTACACCTTC. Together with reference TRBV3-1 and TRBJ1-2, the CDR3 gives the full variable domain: DTAVSQTPKYLVTQMGNDKSIKCEQNLGHDTMYWYKQDSKKFLKIMFSYNNKELIINETVPNRFSPKSPDKAHLNLHINSLELGDSAVYFCASSQDPRSGGGYTFGSGTRLTVV.

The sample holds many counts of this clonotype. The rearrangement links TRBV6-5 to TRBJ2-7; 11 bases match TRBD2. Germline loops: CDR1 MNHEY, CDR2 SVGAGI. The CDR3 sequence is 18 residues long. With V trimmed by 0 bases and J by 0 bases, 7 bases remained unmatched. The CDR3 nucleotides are TGTGCCAGCAGTTACTCGGGACTAGCGGTATTTAGCTCCTACGAGCAGTACTTC. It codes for CASSYSGLAVFSSYEQYF.

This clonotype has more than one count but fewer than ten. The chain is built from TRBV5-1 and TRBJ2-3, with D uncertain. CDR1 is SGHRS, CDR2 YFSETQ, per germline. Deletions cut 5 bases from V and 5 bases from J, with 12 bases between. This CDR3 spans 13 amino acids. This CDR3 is CASSWTSGDTQYF. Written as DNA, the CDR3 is TGCGCCAGCAGTTGGACGTCCGGAGATACGCAGTATTTT. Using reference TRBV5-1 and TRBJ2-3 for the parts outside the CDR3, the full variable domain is KAGVTQTPRYLIKTRGQQVTLSCSPISGHRSVSWYQQTPGQGLQFLFEYFSETQRNKGNFPGRFSGRQFSNSRSEMNVSTLELGDSALYLCASSWTSGDTQYFGPGTRLTVL.

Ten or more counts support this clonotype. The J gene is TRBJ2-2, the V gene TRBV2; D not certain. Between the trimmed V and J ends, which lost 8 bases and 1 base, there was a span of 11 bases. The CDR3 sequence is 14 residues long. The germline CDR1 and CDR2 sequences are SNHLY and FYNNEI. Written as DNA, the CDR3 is TGTGCCAGCCAGCCACTCATGAACACCGGGGAGCTGTTTTTT. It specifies CASQPLMNTGELFF.

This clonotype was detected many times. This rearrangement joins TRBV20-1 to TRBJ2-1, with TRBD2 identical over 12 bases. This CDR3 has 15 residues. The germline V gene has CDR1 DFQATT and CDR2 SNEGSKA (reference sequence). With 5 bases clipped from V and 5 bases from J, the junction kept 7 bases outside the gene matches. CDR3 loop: CSALSTSGRDNEQFF. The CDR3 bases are TGCAGTGCTTTATCGACTAGCGGGAGAGACAATGAGCAGTTCTTC.